This TCR beta chain was documented in a study of CD8+ T cells in alopecia areata. The wider study: Severity scores in treated patients reflected the percentage of scalp affected. Study-level points and caveats: Scalp clonality and expanded CD8+ clones among the top 100 were significantly decreased by tofacitinib. One nonresponder makes the tie between baseline CD8+ expansion and response uncertain.

In this sample, this clone turned up once. Its antigen remains unknown. Looked up from germline, CDR1 is GTSNPN and CDR2 is SVGIG (reference sequence). Trimming removed 4 bases at V and 2 bases at J, with 6 bases between. The CDR3 length is 13 residues. Treatment described: oral pan-JAK inhibitor, 5-10 mg twice daily. Sorting of PBMCs yielded the CD4+ and CD8+ T cells. cDNA prepared by RNA extraction and subsequent reverse transcription served as the template for sequencing. Assay used: immunoSEQ multiplex PCR; TCRdb lists only in-frame clones, some missing. The repertoire holds around 97,000 clones, with 70% to 90% as singletons.

Material: CD8+ T cells sorted from blood, obtained between weeks 30 and 35, from a patient treated with tofacitinib. This TCR was sampled from a human donor with alopecia areata. The chain uses TRBV30 and TRBJ1-6; D not resolved. CDR3 sequence (DNA): TGTGCCTGGACAGGAGCCTATAATTCACCCCTCCACTTT. This encodes CAWTGAYNSPLHF.